Presented here are 32 T cell receptor beta chains from one specimen sequenced in a study of post-analysis software for immune sequencing data. Study-level findings and limits: Controls showed lower frequencies than patients for several TRBV segments, and TRBV5-6, TRBV5-1 and TRBV20-1 were among these.

Prepared libraries of TCR beta cDNA carried unique molecular identifiers. From the PCR reads, TCRdb called clonotypes with MiXCR, one entry per CDR3 protein. Here the sample spans roughly 580,000 distinct CDR3 sequences, 44% being singletons. These TCRs are of unknown antigen specificity. Material: blood. These receptor sequences come from a girl under 18 with multiple sclerosis.

This clonotype turned up a few times. J is TRBJ2-1 and V is TRBV6-4; TRBD2 might be the D (5 bases). This CDR3 region has 16 residues. Germline CDR1 MRHNA, CDR2 SNTAGT. V dropped 0 bases and J dropped 0 bases, with 9 bases sitting between them. The CDR3 spells CASSDSQRSSYNEQFF. In nucleotides, the CDR3 is TGTGCCAGCAGTGACTCTCAGCGGAGCTCCTACAATGAGCAGTTCTTC.

The chain carries TRBV6-5 and TRBJ2-5; D possibly corresponds to TRBD1 (6 bases). The CDR3 contains 13 residues. From germline, CDR1 is MNHEY and CDR2 SVGAGI. V dropped 5 bases and J dropped 5 bases, with 12 bases sitting between them. The CDR3, as DNA: TGTGCCAGCAGTACAGGGTCCCGGGAGACCCAGTACTTC. Translation: CASSTGSRETQYF.

The CDR3 protein is CASSFNVVSNEQFF. CDR3 DNA: TGTGCCAGCAGCTTTAACGTCGTATCCAATGAGCAGTTCTTC. The chain has TRBV7-2 and TRBJ2-1, with no clear D. The germline V gene encodes CDR1 SGHTA and CDR2 FQGNSA. The CDR3 sequence is 14 residues long. V was pared by 3 bases and J by 6 bases, with 12 bases between.

This chain joins TRBV5-8 and TRBJ2-7, with 7 bases lining up with TRBD1. V dropped 0 bases and J dropped 3; count of bases not matched to a gene: 6. Germline-derived CDR1 and CDR2 are SGHTS and YDEGEE. The CDR3 totals 15 residues. Here the CDR3 reads CASSLDLTGIYEQYF. The CDR3 nucleotides are TGTGCCAGCAGCTTGGACTTGACAGGGATCTACGAGCAGTACTTC.

This chain uses TRBV10-3 with TRBJ2-1, with D possibly being TRBD1 (6 bases). This CDR3 has 18 amino acids. Trimming cost V 2 bases and J 4 bases, with 21 bases left between them. The V gene's germline CDR1 is ENHRY and CDR2 SYGVKD. The CDR3 here is CAISEPPNGTTEYNEQFF. The CDR3 DNA reads TGTGCCATCAGTGAGCCACCTAACGGGACAACAGAATACAATGAGCAGTTCTTC.

The V and J genes are TRBV6-1 and TRBJ2-4, with unresolved D. The J call is in doubt because the DNA end fits TRBJ2-7 better. The CDR3 runs 13 residues. Germline loops: CDR1 MNHNS, CDR2 SASEGT. CDR3 coding DNA: TGTGCCAGCAGTGAATCCGTGTCATACGAGCAGTACTTC. Translating gives CASSESVSYEQYF.

The V gene is TRBV18, the J gene TRBJ1-6; D gene ambiguous. Germline values: CDR1 KGHSH, CDR2 LQKENI. The CDR3 has 14 amino acids. Trimming removed 4 bases from V and 6 bases from J, with 10 bases in between. This CDR3 is CASSQAAFNSPLHF. CDR3 nucleotide sequence: TGTGCCAGCTCACAAGCGGCATTTAATTCACCCCTCCACTTT. The variable domain in full, completed from reference TRBV18 and TRBJ1-6, reads NAGVMQNPRHLVRRRGQEARLRCSPMKGHSHVYWYRQLPEEGLKFMVYLQKENIIDESGMPKERFSAEFPKEGPSILRIQQVVRGDSAAYFCASSQAAFNSPLHFGNGTRLTVT.

This rearrangement joins TRBV5-1 to TRBJ1-4; D is uncertain. The ends were cut back, 0 bases at V and 5 bases at J, with 17 bases in the middle. This CDR3 has 17 residues. From germline, CDR1 is SGHRS and CDR2 YFSETQ. CDR3 sequence: CASSLVGRGLRNEKLFF. DNA of the CDR3: TGCGCCAGCAGCTTGGTGGGCCGAGGCCTTCGGAATGAAAAACTGTTTTTT.

This clonotype turned up a few times. The chain carries TRBV6-5 and TRBJ2-3, with a weak D call TRBD1 (5 bases). The CDR3 has 13 amino acids. Per the germline V gene, CDR1 is MNHEY and CDR2 is SVGAGI. With 2 bases removed from V and 7 bases from J, the gap between germline ends came to 10 bases. For the CDR3, the DNA is TGTGCCAGCAGTTACCGAGACAGTTATACGCAGTATTTT. It yields the protein CASSYRDSYTQYF.

This clonotype was detected only a few times. This chain connects TRBV12-3 or TRBV12-4 to TRBJ2-1, with TRBD1 identical over 7 bases. This CDR3 contains 15 residues. J lost 7 bases, V lost 6 bases, and 12 bases had no gene match. CDR3 DNA sequence: TGTGCCAGCAGGGAAGGGACAGCTCGTGCGAATGAGCAGTTCTTC. This encodes CASREGTARANEQFF.

The sample holds many counts of this clonotype. The chain links TRBV20-1 to TRBJ2-3, with a possible D match to TRBD1 (7 bases). Trimming stripped 5 bases from V and 6 bases from J, with 18 bases between. CDR3 length: 14 residues. Germline V gene lookup returns CDR1 DFQATT and CDR2 SNEGSKA (reference sequence). The CDR3 coding sequence is TGCAGTGCTTTAATGCCGGCAGGGGGGGATACGCAGTATTTT. Translating it yields CSALMPAGGDTQYF.

This clonotype was picked up one time. The chain recombines TRBV20-1 with TRBJ2-3; D gene uncertain. Germline CDR1 is DFQATT and CDR2 is SNEGSKA (reference sequence). The ends were cut back, 5 bases at V and 5 bases at J, with 8 bases in the middle. The CDR3 consists of 11 residues. The CDR3 region is CSADPGDTQYF. DNA of the CDR3: TGCAGTGCTGACCCTGGAGATACGCAGTATTTT.

This clonotype was picked up a small number of times. This chain connects TRBV10-2 to TRBJ2-7, with D perhaps matching TRBD1 (6 bases). The CDR3 is 17 residues long. The germline CDR1 and CDR2 sequences are WSHSY and SAAADI. Trimming took 0 bases from V and 0 from J, leaving 15 bases between them. As DNA, the CDR3 is TGCGCCAGCAGTGAGTCAGTGTTCAGGGGCGACTCCTACGAGCAGTACTTC. Translated, it gives CASSESVFRGDSYEQYF.

In its sample, this clonotype was seen a few times. The genes are TRBV12-3 or TRBV12-4 and TRBJ1-2, with D possibly matching TRBD1 (5 bases). This CDR3 has 13 amino acids. V lost 0 bases and J 7 bases, leaving 9 bases between the germline ends. The CDR3 reads CASSLASGTGYTF. CDR3 DNA sequence: TGTGCCAGCAGTTTAGCGTCCGGGACTGGCTACACCTTC.

The chain uses TRBV5-1 and TRBJ2-6; D remains ambiguous. V was pared by 0 bases and J by 0 bases, with 10 bases between. The CDR3 loop spans 17 amino acids. Germline lookup yields CDR1 SGHRS and CDR2 YFSETQ. CDR3 loop: CASSLASTASGANVLTF. CDR3 coding DNA: TGCGCCAGCAGCTTGGCTAGTACTGCCTCTGGGGCCAACGTCCTGACTTTC. Full variable domain (outside the CDR3, taken from reference TRBV5-1 and TRBJ2-6): KAGVTQTPRYLIKTRGQQVTLSCSPISGHRSVSWYQQTPGQGLQFLFEYFSETQRNKGNFPGRFSGRQFSNSRSEMNVSTLELGDSALYLCASSLASTASGANVLTFGAGSRLTVL.

This clonotype has a count of ten or more. The V and J genes are TRBV5-1 and TRBJ2-7; D is unclear. Germline values: CDR1 SGHRS, CDR2 YFSETQ. The CDR3 loop spans 13 amino acids. Trimming took 0 bases from V and 1 from J, leaving 5 bases between them. The CDR3 reads CASSLATSYEQYF. The CDR3 DNA follows: TGCGCCAGCAGCTTGGCAACGTCCTACGAGCAGTACTTC.

Turning to this clonotype: One base away lies a much larger clone, so this may be a sequencing read error. The chain has TRBV29-1 and TRBJ2-3, with D unresolved. CDR3 size: 12 residues. Germline CDR1 is SQVTM and CDR2 is ANQGSEA. The CDR3 sequence: CSGAESIDTQYF. For the CDR3, the DNA is TGCAGCGGGGCAGAGAGCATAGATACGCAGTATTTT.

The genes are TRBV18 and TRBJ2-5; D remains unclear. This CDR3 spans 12 amino acids. V lost 0 bases, J lost 7 bases, and 6 bases lay in between. Germline V gene sequence: CDR1 KGHSH, CDR2 LQKENI. CDR3 in amino acids: CASSPPIGTQYF. The CDR3 coding sequence is TGTGCCAGCTCACCACCCATTGGGACCCAGTACTTC.

A few counts support this clonotype. This chain uses TRBV20-1 with TRBJ2-7, with 8 bases identical to TRBD2. The CDR3 is made up of 13 amino acids. Losses at the gene ends were 6 bases for V and 3 bases for J; bases not matched to a gene: 7. Germline V gene lookup returns CDR1 DFQATT and CDR2 SNEGSKA (reference sequence). The CDR3 sequence: CSAAGLAGYEQYF. The CDR3 bases are TGCAGTGCCGCCGGGCTAGCGGGCTACGAGCAGTACTTC.

The rearrangement links TRBV20-1 to TRBJ2-7; D gene uncertain. Germline CDR1 is DFQATT and CDR2 is SNEGSKA (reference sequence). Trimming left V 3 bases short and J 2 bases short, with 17 bases between. The CDR3 runs to 15 residues. The CDR3 is CSARPKTGKPYEQYF. CDR3 bases: TGCAGTGCTAGGCCTAAGACGGGCAAGCCCTACGAGCAGTACTTC.

The chain joins TRBV9 to TRBJ2-7, with a possible D match to TRBD2 (5 bases). From germline, CDR1 is SGDLS and CDR2 YYNGEE. The V gene lost 0 bases and the J gene lost 4 bases, with 17 bases spanning the gap. The CDR3 is 16 residues long. The CDR3 protein is CASSVDLPGLMYEQYF. CDR3 nucleotides: TGTGCCAGCAGCGTAGATCTTCCCGGACTCATGTACGAGCAGTACTTC.

In its sample, this clonotype was seen a few times. This chain links TRBV29-1 with TRBJ1-2, with D perhaps TRBD1 (5 bases). In germline, CDR1 is SQVTM, CDR2 ANQGSEA. The V and J ends lost 3 bases and 0 bases respectively, with 11 bases between them. This CDR3 is built from 14 residues. As DNA, the CDR3 is TGCAGCGTTGACCTGAGGGACTCTAACTATGGCTACACCTTC. It encodes CSVDLRDSNYGYTF.

This clonotype came up many times. The chain couples TRBV4-2 to TRBJ2-5; 11 nucleotides align to TRBD2. There are 16 residues in the CDR3. Germline CDR1 LGHNA, CDR2 YNFKEQ. V shed 1 base, J shed 5 bases, and the junction held 6 bases outside the gene matches. The CDR3 reads CASSQGVAGGVETQYF. Written as DNA, the CDR3 is TGTGCCAGCAGCCAAGGAGTAGCGGGGGGGGTGGAGACCCAGTACTTC.

J is TRBJ1-2 and V is TRBV28, with a possible D match to TRBD1 (6 bases). V shed 6 bases and J shed 4 bases, with 15 bases lying between them. Germline V gene sequence: CDR1 MDHEN, CDR2 SYDVKM. The CDR3 covers 14 residues. CDR3 bases: TGTGCCAGCAGGGGGACGGACAGATTCTATGGCTACACCTTC. Its translation is CASRGTDRFYGYTF.

The chain employs TRBV5-1 and TRBJ2-1; D ambiguous. This CDR3 is built from 13 residues. V shed 7 bases and J shed 8 bases, with 16 bases lying between them. CDR1 and CDR2 (germline): SGHRS, YFSETQ. The chain's CDR3 is CASRVVGPHEQFF. CDR3 bases: TGCGCCAGCCGGGTGGTGGGTCCCCATGAGCAGTTCTTC. The whole variable domain, filled in from reference TRBV5-1 and TRBJ2-1, reads KAGVTQTPRYLIKTRGQQVTLSCSPISGHRSVSWYQQTPGQGLQFLFEYFSETQRNKGNFPGRFSGRQFSNSRSEMNVSTLELGDSALYLCASRVVGPHEQFFGPGTRLTVL.

The rearrangement links TRBV6-1 to TRBJ2-4; TRBD2 might be the D (5 bases). Trimming stripped 4 bases from V and 0 bases from J, with 19 bases between. The CDR3 spans 18 residues. Per germline, CDR1 MNHNS and CDR2 SASEGT. The CDR3 nucleotides are TGTGCCAGCAGTGCTGAGGGTCCAAGGGAAATAGCCAAAAACATTCAGTACTTC. Its translation: CASSAEGPREIAKNIQYF.

This clonotype has just a few counts. J is TRBJ2-1 and V is TRBV5-1; 16 bases line up with TRBD2. The CDR3 spans 21 residues. Germline V CDR1 and CDR2: SGHRS, YFSETQ. Trimming cost V 0 bases and J 2 bases; bases outside gene matches: 11. CDR3 bases: TGCGCCAGCAGCTTGGACAAGGGACTAGCGGGGGGGCTACAGACCTACAATGAGCAGTTCTTC. It yields the protein CASSLDKGLAGGLQTYNEQFF.

This sequence joins TRBV5-1 and TRBJ2-7; 10 bases are a match to TRBD2. CDR1 and CDR2 (germline): SGHRS, YFSETQ. Trimming cost V 2 bases and J 5 bases; bases outside gene matches: 13. There are 17 residues in the CDR3. This CDR3 is CASSFNSGREDKNEQYF. For the CDR3, the DNA is TGCGCCAGCAGCTTTAACAGCGGGAGGGAAGATAAGAACGAGCAGTACTTC.

The V and J genes are TRBV7-3 and TRBJ2-5, with TRBD2 matching over 12 bases. CDR1 is SGHTA and CDR2 is FQGTGA in the germline V gene. The CDR3 runs to 17 residues. V trimming: 0 bases; J trimming: 4 bases; junction bases outside the gene matches: 6. The chain's CDR3 is CASSLTPTSGGRETQYF. DNA of the CDR3: TGTGCCAGCAGCTTAACCCCGACTAGCGGGGGACGAGAGACCCAGTACTTC. Combining the CDR3 with reference TRBV7-3 and TRBJ2-5 gives the whole variable domain GAGVSQTPSNKVTEKGKYVELRCDPISGHTALYWYRQSLGQGPEFLIYFQGTGAADDSGLPNDRFFAVRPEGSVSTLKIQRTERGDSAVYLCASSLTPTSGGRETQYFGPGTRLLVL.

The chain has TRBV10-3 and TRBJ2-1, with D unresolved. Deletions cut 4 bases from V and 8 bases from J, with 9 bases between. Looked up from germline, CDR1 is ENHRY and CDR2 is SYGVKD. The CDR3 loop spans 12 amino acids. CDR3 DNA sequence: TGTGCCATCAGTGGGCTGGGCGATGAGCAGTTCTTC. Its translation: CAISGLGDEQFF.

J is TRBJ1-1 and V is TRBV29-1; 8 bases agree with TRBD1. There are 12 residues in the CDR3. Trimming took 4 bases from V and 6 from J; bases not matched to a gene: 4. Looked up from germline, CDR1 is SQVTM and CDR2 is ANQGSEA. This chain's CDR3 is CSVGTGGSEAFF. In DNA, the CDR3 is TGCAGCGTTGGAACAGGGGGATCTGAAGCTTTCTTT.

The chain uses TRBV5-1 and TRBJ2-5; the D gene is possibly TRBD1 (6 bases). The CDR3 loop spans 13 amino acids. The V gene's germline CDR1 is SGHRS and CDR2 YFSETQ. Deletions cut 4 bases from V and 5 bases from J, with 12 bases between. CDR3 loop: CASSGWTAETQYF. The DNA of the CDR3 is TGCGCCAGCAGCGGGTGGACAGCGGAGACCCAGTACTTC.